The clone carrying this TCR beta chain was observed at least ten times. Its target is not known. Ranging in age from about 6 to 100, the donors were healthy Caucasian individuals from Russia. Staff drew approximately 9.7 milliliters of peripheral blood from each donor. The data belong to a study of blood T cells in healthy people across ages. Study-wide results and limits: Unsorted PBMCs ruled out conclusive naive versus antigen-experienced comparison. As age increased, TCR beta diversity per million T cells fell in a roughly linear fashion.

Combining a sample-barcoded 5' primer with a J-beta primer mix, a second PCR ran for about 6 to 12 cycles. TCRdb itself ran the 5' RACE reads through MiXCR, one entry per CDR3 protein. The table lists roughly 1.7 million distinct CDR3 sequences, about 35% of them singletons, with 11% in the top ten. Trimming removed 8 bases from V and 5 bases from J; junction bases left unmatched: 7. The CDR3 spans 14 residues. CDR1 and CDR2 from the germline V gene are LGHNA and YNFKEQ. The specimen sequenced was blood. This clonotype was obtained from a woman younger than 45 in good health. V gene TRBV4-2 combines with J gene TRBJ2-7; TRBD2 matches at 12 bases. In nucleotides, the CDR3 is TGTGCCAGCTCCGGGACTAGCGGGCTCCACGAGCAGTACTTC. The encoded protein is CASSGTSGLHEQYF.